The 28 T cell receptor beta chains reported below all come from one sample, sequenced in a study of blood T cells in healthy people across ages. Through a sample-barcoded 5' primer and a J-beta primer mix, a second PCR was run for roughly 6 to 12 cycles. Each CDR3 protein gets one entry after TCRdb re-called the 5' RACE reads with MiXCR. The sample lists about 500,000 distinct CDR3 sequences, about 25% seen once, with around 10% in the top ten. The same sample was also studied in work on T cells of mothers and their children.

The sequencing input was blood. Source of these receptors: a boy aged 5-17 years in good health.

CDR3 region: CSARAPDYGYTF. CDR3 nucleotide sequence: TGCAGTGCTAGAGCCCCGGACTATGGCTACACCTTC. The chain joins TRBV20-1 to TRBJ1-2; D is unresolved. This CDR3 comprises 12 residues. The V and J ends lost 1 base and 3 bases respectively, with 6 bases between them. The germline V gene has CDR1 DFQATT and CDR2 SNEGSKA (reference sequence).

The chain joins TRBV4-1 to TRBJ2-2; a possible D gene is TRBD2 (6 bases). From germline, CDR1 is MGHRA and CDR2 YSYEKL. The germline V and J ends were trimmed by 2 bases and 0 bases, with 19 bases remaining between them. The CDR3 spans 19 residues. The CDR3 DNA reads TGCGCCAGCAGCCAAAAGACGAGACCTAGCGCAACGAACACCGGGGAGCTGTTTTTT. The encoded protein is CASSQKTRPSATNTGELFF.

The chain couples TRBV28 to TRBJ2-1; D uncertain. The tail of the sequence fits TRBJ2-7 better, so the J call may be wrong. The germline gives CDR1 MDHEN, CDR2 SYDVKM. This CDR3 spans 19 amino acids. The CDR3 coding sequence is TGTGCCAGCAGTGAGGATAAATTGGGTGGTGATTCTAGGACCTACGAGCAGTACTTC. Translation gives CASSEDKLGGDSRTYEQYF.

V usage is TRBV6-5 and J usage is TRBJ2-4; D ambiguous. Germline loops: CDR1 MNHEY, CDR2 SVGAGI. Trimming left V 2 bases short and J 3 bases short, with 14 bases between. This CDR3 is built from 16 residues. In DNA form, the CDR3 reads TGTGCCAGCAGTTACAATTTGGCGGAAGGCAAAAACATTCAGTACTTC. This encodes CASSYNLAEGKNIQYF.

This clonotype was found a few times. The rearrangement joins TRBV24-1 to TRBJ2-3; 7 bases agree with TRBD1. The CDR3 extends over 17 amino acids. Trimming at V came to 3 bases and at J to 1 base, leaving 9 bases not matched to a gene. In germline, CDR1 is KGHDR, CDR2 SFDVKD. The CDR3: CATSDPRQGGGTDTQYF. Written as DNA, the CDR3 is TGTGCCACCAGTGATCCCCGACAGGGTGGGGGCACAGATACGCAGTATTTT.

This clonotype was recorded a few times. The DNA for the CDR3 is TGCAGCGTTGAAGAGGGGGGCTTGGCCAAAAACATTCAGTACTTC. Translating gives CSVEEGGLAKNIQYF. This chain joins TRBV29-1 and TRBJ2-4; D might be TRBD1 or TRBD2, each matching 6 bases. The ends were cut back, 0 bases at V and 1 base at J, with 10 bases in the middle. Germline V gene sequence: CDR1 SQVTM, CDR2 ANQGSEA. This CDR3 has 15 residues.

The chain carries TRBV20-1 and TRBJ2-5, with TRBD2 matching 8 bases. The V and J ends lost 8 bases and 5 bases, in that order; junction bases with no gene match: 16. CDR1 and CDR2 (germline): DFQATT, SNEGSKA (reference sequence). The CDR3 loop spans 15 amino acids. In DNA, the CDR3 is TGCAGTCCCGGTGATATGGGACTAGGCGGGGAGACCCAGTACTTC. It yields the protein CSPGDMGLGGETQYF.

This clonotype has at least ten counts. The rearrangement uses TRBV29-1 and TRBJ2-1; D perhaps matches TRBD1 (6 bases). V lost 4 bases to trimming and J lost 4 bases, with 8 bases between them. The V gene's germline CDR1 is SQVTM and CDR2 ANQGSEA. This CDR3 spans 12 amino acids. The CDR3 nucleotides read TGCAGCGTTGGAACAGGGTACAATGAGCAGTTCTTC. Translation: CSVGTGYNEQFF.

This clonotype came up a few times. The genes are TRBV12-3 or TRBV12-4 and TRBJ2-5; a possible D gene is TRBD1 (5 bases). The end of the DNA aligns better with TRBJ2-7, so the J call may be wrong. This CDR3 region has 11 residues. The CDR3 DNA sequence: TGTGCCAGCAGCCCGGACAACGAGCAGTACTTC. It translates to CASSPDNEQYF.

The chain uses TRBV27 and TRBJ2-7, with 7 bases that match TRBD2. CDR1 MNHEY and CDR2 SMNVEV come from the germline V gene (reference sequence). V gave up 3 bases and J gave up 3 bases; unmatched junction bases: 5. The CDR3 extends over 14 amino acids. CDR3 residues: CASSFGTTNYEQYF. The CDR3 nucleotides are TGTGCCAGCAGTTTCGGGACTACCAACTACGAGCAGTACTTC.

The gene calls are TRBV4-3 and TRBJ2-6; possibly TRBD1 for D (6 bases). This CDR3 comprises 18 residues. CDR1 is LGHNA and CDR2 is YSLEER in the germline V gene. Deletions cut 0 bases from V and 0 bases from J, with 12 bases between. Written as DNA, the CDR3 is TGCGCCAGCAGCCAAGATGTAAAGGGACACTCTGGGGCCAACGTCCTGACTTTC. It codes for CASSQDVKGHSGANVLTF.

V gene TRBV5-1 combines with J gene TRBJ2-1, with 10 bases lining up with TRBD2. The CDR3 is 15 amino acids. Per germline, CDR1 SGHRS and CDR2 YFSETQ. V dropped 4 bases and J dropped 8; count of bases not matched to a gene: 9. CDR3 in amino acids: CASSQGGTSADEQFF. The CDR3 region has the DNA TGCGCCAGCAGCCAGGGGGGGACTAGCGCGGATGAGCAGTTCTTC.

In DNA, the CDR3 is TGCAGCGCTGATCTCGGGTCCCAGGAGACCCAGTACTTC. The encoded protein is CSADLGSQETQYF. This chain links TRBV29-1 with TRBJ2-5; D unclear. Trimming took 7 bases from V and 5 from J, leaving 17 bases between them. From germline, CDR1 is SQVTM and CDR2 ANQGSEA. The CDR3 runs to 13 residues.

The table lists this clonotype with a few counts. The chain has TRBV5-4 and TRBJ2-2, with D maybe TRBD1 (5 bases). The germline V and J ends were trimmed by 4 bases and 5 bases, with 18 bases remaining between them. The length of the CDR3 is 16 residues. CDR1 SGHNT and CDR2 YYREEE come from the germline V gene (reference sequence). Written as DNA, the CDR3 is TGTGCCAGCAGCGCTATGAGTGGGGCAGGAACCGGGGAGCTGTTTTTT. Protein product: CASSAMSGAGTGELFF. The complete variable domain, with remaining parts taken from reference TRBV5-4 and TRBJ2-2, reads ETGVTQSPTHLIKTRGQQVTLRCSSQSGHNTVSWYQQALGQGPQFIFQYYREEENGRGNFPPRFSGLQFPNYSSELNVNALELDDSALYLCASSAMSGAGTGELFFGEGSRLTVL.

This chain links TRBV29-1 with TRBJ2-3; weak D call: TRBD2 (6 bases). CDR1 is SQVTM, CDR2 ANQGSEA, per germline. The V gene lost 2 bases and the J gene lost 2 bases, with 11 bases spanning the gap. CDR3 length equals 14 residues. The CDR3 here is CSVELRGTTDTQYF. The CDR3 coding sequence is TGCAGCGTTGAACTTCGGGGGACCACAGATACGCAGTATTTT.

This clonotype was counted only a few times. The J gene is TRBJ2-7, the V gene TRBV4-2; TRBD1 is a possible D gene (6 bases). The length of the CDR3 is 16 residues. Trimming stripped 0 bases from V and 6 bases from J, with 18 bases between. Germline CDR1 is LGHNA and CDR2 is YNFKEQ. The CDR3 sequence is CASSQEPGASSGEQYF. The CDR3 bases are TGTGCCAGCAGCCAAGAACCAGGGGCCTCCTCCGGCGAGCAGTACTTC.

The chain is built from TRBV20-1 and TRBJ2-5; D is possibly TRBD1 (6 bases). Matching the DNA end better, TRBJ2-7 makes the J call doubtful. The CDR3 extends over 15 amino acids. Germline assignment: CDR1 DFQATT and CDR2 SNEGSKA (reference sequence). This CDR3 is CSARDLRTATYEQYF. CDR3 nucleotide sequence: TGCAGTGCTAGAGATCTTAGGACAGCCACCTACGAGCAGTACTTC.

This clonotype was picked up a small number of times. The chain uses TRBV12-3 or TRBV12-4 and TRBJ1-1; possibly TRBD1 for D (6 bases). Trimming cost V 2 bases and J 0 bases, with 10 bases left between them. The CDR3 runs to 15 residues. CDR3 nucleotide sequence: TGTGCCAGCAGTTTATCGAGGGGGGTGAACACTGAAGCTTTCTTT. Residues: CASSLSRGVNTEAFF.

This clonotype was recorded a few times. One end of the junction does not line up with germline, which may come from a read error. The chain uses TRBV6-2 or TRBV6-3 and TRBJ2-7; 8 bases match TRBD2. Germline V gives CDR1 MNHEY, CDR2 SVGEGT. CDR3 length: 18 residues. The CDR3: CVSSYPFWLVRGGHEQYF. CDR3 nucleotides: TGTGTCAGCAGTTACCCCTTCTGGCTTGTTCGGGGGGGCCACGAGCAGTACTTC.

This clonotype was seen only a few times. This likely comes from a read error, as the CDR3 has no conserved phenylalanine or tryptophan at its end. The genes are TRBV7-9 and TRBJ2-5, with 10 bases fitting TRBD1. The J call may be mistaken, given a closer DNA end match to TRBJ2-7. The CDR3 covers 16 residues. In germline, CDR1 is SEHNR, CDR2 FQNEAQ (reference sequence). The CDR3 DNA reads as TGTGCCAGCAGCCAAGAAGGGACAGGGGTCCCCTACGAGCAGTACCTC. Protein: CASSQEGTGVPYEQYL.

This clonotype has more than one count but fewer than ten. The rearrangement links TRBV6-2 or TRBV6-3 to TRBJ1-2; D unclear. CDR3 length equals 16 residues. V lost 3 bases to trimming and J lost 6 bases, with 20 bases between them. Germline V gene lookup returns CDR1 MNHEY and CDR2 SVGEGT. This chain's CDR3 is CASSYVTTYRSDGYTF. CDR3 coding DNA: TGTGCCAGCAGTTATGTTACCACTTACAGATCTGATGGCTACACCTTC.

The genes are TRBV6-2 or TRBV6-3 and TRBJ2-2; TRBD1 might be the D (6 bases). V dropped 7 bases and J dropped 8 bases, with 17 bases sitting between them. The CDR3 covers 14 residues. Germline assignment: CDR1 MNHEY and CDR2 SVGEGT. The CDR3 nucleotides read TGTGCCAGCACCGAAACAGGGTTCACAGGGGAGCTGTTTTTT. The encoded protein is CASTETGFTGELFF.

The chain combines TRBV13 with TRBJ2-5; D gene unclear. The J call may not be correct, given that the DNA end is closer to TRBJ2-7. This CDR3 region has 12 residues. Per germline, CDR1 PRHDT and CDR2 FYEKMQ (reference sequence). CDR3 nucleotide sequence: TGTGCCAGCAGCACGAACGGTAACGAGCAGTACTTC. Its protein is CASSTNGNEQYF.

This clonotype showed up many times. The chain carries TRBV20-1 and TRBJ2-1, with 8 nucleotides matching TRBD2. Germline CDR1 is DFQATT and CDR2 is SNEGSKA (reference sequence). This CDR3 is 21 amino acids long. Trimming took 1 base from V and 0 from J; bases not matched to a gene: 20. The DNA for the CDR3 is TGCAGTGCTAGAGCTGCTTCTTGGACTAGCAAAAGAGGCGACTCCTACAATGAGCAGTTCTTC. Amino acid sequence: CSARAASWTSKRGDSYNEQFF.

This clonotype occurred many times. The chain is built from TRBV28 and TRBJ2-2, with D perhaps matching TRBD2 (5 bases). V gave up 6 bases and J gave up 6 bases, with 17 bases separating them. The CDR3 loop spans 15 amino acids. Looked up from germline, CDR1 is MDHEN and CDR2 is SYDVKM. CDR3 region: CASSLIDKGAGELFF. The CDR3 DNA sequence: TGTGCCAGCAGCCTCATTGACAAGGGAGCCGGGGAGCTGTTTTTT.

This sequence joins TRBV6-2 or TRBV6-3 and TRBJ1-2, with TRBD1 matching 8 bases. CDR3 size: 12 residues. Germline lookup yields CDR1 MNHEY and CDR2 SVGEGT. V was pared by 5 bases and J by 9 bases, with 5 bases of the junction left unmatched. Here the CDR3 reads CASSPGTGRYTF. As DNA, the CDR3 is TGTGCCAGCAGTCCCGGGACAGGCCGCTACACCTTC.

This chain links TRBV6-2 or TRBV6-3 with TRBJ2-5; D unclear. Germline V gene lookup returns CDR1 MNHEY and CDR2 SVGEGT. This CDR3 contains 11 residues. Trimming took off 7 bases at V and 7 bases at J, with 10 bases between the two ends. CDR3: CASTGLGTQYF. The CDR3 DNA follows: TGTGCCAGCACCGGGTTAGGGACCCAGTACTTC.

This clonotype was found a few times. The chain uses TRBV5-6 and TRBJ2-3, with 8 bases matching TRBD1. From germline, CDR1 is SGHDT and CDR2 YYEEEE. This CDR3 contains 15 residues. Unmatched junction bases numbered 4, after V lost 0 bases and J lost 4 bases. The CDR3 sequence: CASSLAGTGADTQYF. Written as DNA, the CDR3 is TGTGCCAGCAGCTTGGCCGGGACAGGAGCAGATACGCAGTATTTT.